A single sample gave rise to the 9 T cell receptor beta chains below, sequenced in a study of beta chain features in type 1 diabetes (dated by TCRdb to 2016 to 2019). What the work shows at the level of the full study, not this receptor alone: Type 1 diabetes patients showed a moderate but significant shortening of TCRB CDR3 length in all four CD4+ subsets.

These receptors have no known antigen. Libraries came from the immunoSEQ multiplex PCR assay. All of the isolated RNA was reverse transcribed with the High Capacity cDNA Reverse Transcription Kit, so expressed TCRB transcripts were sequenced. In TCRdb, the immuneACCESS table is reduced to in-frame sequences with V and J assigned. These tables do not hold every clone; where another copy was compared, an unresolved V gene accounts for under half, and the others remain unexplained. Here the sample has about 260,000 clones; over 20% occur a single time. Around 0.03% of the sample goes to the ten largest clones. Sequencing was done on a sample of naive CD4+ T cells from blood. The cell subset or site label, as the study defines it: true naive CD4+ T cells. The source is a middle-aged woman with type 1 diabetes.

The chain couples TRBV7-9 to TRBJ1-6; D call uncertain. Deletions cut 2 bases from V and 6 bases from J, with 5 bases between. CDR1 is SEHNR, CDR2 FQNEAQ, per germline (reference sequence). The CDR3 is 13 amino acids. The CDR3 reads CASSLLSNSPLHF. The DNA of the CDR3 is TGTGCCAGCAGCTTACTATCTAATTCACCCCTCCACTTT.

The chain couples TRBV11-2 to TRBJ2-3; TRBD1 matches 7 bases. Germline V lookup: CDR1 SGHAT, CDR2 FQNNGV. The CDR3 loop spans 16 amino acids. J lost 1 base, V lost 5 bases, and 9 bases had no gene match. The CDR3 bases are TGTGCCAGCAGCCGCGGACAGGCCATCCGCACAGATACGCAGTATTTT. Protein product: CASSRGQAIRTDTQYF.

This sequence joins TRBV4-3 and TRBJ2-3; 8 bases are shared with TRBD2. The ends lost 1 base at V and 3 bases at J; junction bases unmatched: 3. The CDR3 contains 15 residues. In germline, CDR1 is LGHNA, CDR2 YSLEER. The CDR3: CASSQAGGWTDTQYF. The CDR3 DNA follows: TGCGCCAGCAGCCAAGCGGGGGGGTGGACAGATACGCAGTATTTT.

The rearrangement joins TRBV19 to TRBJ2-1, with a weak D call TRBD2 (6 bases). This CDR3 has 12 residues. V lost 8 bases to trimming and J lost 7 bases, with 12 bases between them. Germline V gene lookup returns CDR1 LNHDA and CDR2 SQIVND (reference sequence). The CDR3 nucleotides are TGTGCCAGTTCCCTGAGCGGGAATGAGCAGTTCTTC. It specifies CASSLSGNEQFF.

The chain joins TRBV14 to TRBJ2-2; 9 bases fit TRBD1. The CDR3 extends over 16 amino acids. With 0 bases clipped from V and 2 bases from J, the junction kept 1 base outside the gene matches. CDR1 and CDR2 (germline): SGHDN, FVKESK. The CDR3 protein is CASSQETGGNTGELFF. CDR3 nucleotides: TGTGCCAGCAGCCAAGAGACAGGGGGAAACACCGGGGAGCTGTTTTTT.

This clone has just a few counts. One end of the junction varies from germline; a read error may be responsible. The rearrangement uses TRBV7-9 and TRBJ2-3, with a possible D match to TRBD2 (6 bases). The germline gives CDR1 SEHNR, CDR2 FQNEAQ (reference sequence). The CDR3 runs 9 residues. Here the CDR3 reads CASSPDGSF. In DNA, the CDR3 is TGTGCCAGCAGCCCAGACGGGAGCTTT.

This clone was observed a handful of times. The genes are TRBV28 and TRBJ1-1; possible D gene TRBD1, 5 bases. The CDR3 extends over 15 amino acids. Looked up from germline, CDR1 is MDHEN and CDR2 is SYDVKM. Trimming stripped 8 bases from V and 1 base from J, with 17 bases between. CDR3 in DNA: TGTGCCAGCGGCGGCAGGGCATTGGGGAACACTGAAGCTTTCTTT. Protein: CASGGRALGNTEAFF.

This clone showed up just a few times. This rearrangement joins TRBV9 to TRBJ1-6; D is uncertain. The CDR3 consists of 16 residues. Germline V gene lookup returns CDR1 SGDLS and CDR2 YYNGEE. V was trimmed by 4 bases and J by 0 bases, leaving 11 bases between them. Written as DNA, the CDR3 is TGTGCCAGCAGCCAGTCTCGATTCTCCTATAATTCACCCCTCCACTTT. Its translation is CASSQSRFSYNSPLHF. Full variable domain (missing parts from reference TRBV9 and TRBJ1-6): DSGVTQTPKHLITATGQRVTLRCSPRSGDLSVYWYQQSLDQGLQFLIQYYNGEERAKGNILERFSAQQFPDLHSELNLSSLELGDSALYFCASSQSRFSYNSPLHFGNGTRLTVT.

There are a few counts of this clone. The V call is TRBV5-1, the J call TRBJ2-7, with TRBD1 identical over 9 bases. Losses at the gene ends were 4 bases for V and 6 bases for J; bases not matched to a gene: 8. Looked up from germline, CDR1 is SGHRS and CDR2 is YFSETQ. CDR3 length equals 14 residues. The DNA of the CDR3 is TGCGCCAGCAGCGCGGGACAGGGAATAAGCGAGCAGTACTTC. Translating it yields CASSAGQGISEQYF.